This record looks at one T cell receptor (beta chain) sequence and its context. The germline V gene has CDR1 GTSNPN and CDR2 SVGIG (reference sequence). The junction had 6 bases not matched to a gene; V was cut back by 4 bases and J by 3 bases. This CDR3 has 14 amino acids. Samples of blood were obtained at baseline, on cycle 4 day 1, and on cycle 7 day 1. This record comes from a study of OX40 agonist ivuxolimab in advanced cancers. The wider study: Dose-escalation patients had hepatocellular carcinoma, melanoma, renal cell or head and neck cancer. Therapy given before enrollment (anti-PD-1, anti-PD-L1 or anti-CTLA-4) was allowed, and 35% to 45% had some.

Some clones are missing from TCRdb's copy, which holds only in-frame ones; the method was immunoSEQ multiplex PCR. The table includes 45,000 to 55,000 clones, about 88% detected once. The sequencing used CD4+ or CD8+ T cells sorted from blood, collected in a trial of the OX40 agonist ivuxolimab. This TCR came from an adult with an advanced solid tumor such as melanoma, head and neck, liver or kidney cancer. The J gene is TRBJ2-1, the V gene TRBV30, with 7 positions matching TRBD2. CDR3 loop: CAWIEGGGYNEQFF. CDR3 nucleotides: TGTGCCTGGATAGAGGGCGGGGGCTACAATGAGCAGTTCTTC.